The 2 T cell receptor beta chains below were found in one sample sequenced in a study of cytomegalovirus exposure and HLA in healthy donors (TCRdb year 2017). Library method: the immunoSEQ multiplex PCR assay. A mixture of 60 forward primers for TCR Vbeta segments and 13 reverse primers for TCR Jbeta segments was used in the multiplex PCR. Entries here come from immuneACCESS through TCRdb and include only in-frame sequences with V and J called. Some clones fail to appear in such tables; in the studies checked, an unresolved V gene covers under half of the shortfall, and the cause of the remainder is unknown. Present in this sample are fewer than 250,000 clones, more than 60% of which were seen just once. The top ten clonotypes cover approximately 2.1% of the sample. Sequenced sample: PBMCs. These receptors all come from a woman in her 30s in good health and CMV-seropositive.

This chain links TRBV30 with TRBJ2-7; 9 bases are a match to TRBD1. The V gene end was trimmed by 2 bases and the J gene end by 7 bases; junction bases not matched to a gene: 12. The CDR3 runs to 15 residues. The V gene's germline CDR1 is GTSNPN and CDR2 SVGIG (reference sequence). CDR3 amino acids: CAWSFRGTGLSEQYF. The CDR3 nucleotides are TGTGCCTGGAGTTTTCGCGGGACAGGGTTAAGTGAGCAGTACTTC.

The V gene is TRBV5-6, the J gene TRBJ2-1, with D possibly being TRBD1 (6 bases). This CDR3 is 16 amino acids long. V gave up 4 bases and J gave up 3 bases, with 17 bases separating them. Germline V gene sequence: CDR1 SGHDT, CDR2 YYEEEE. For the CDR3, the DNA is TGTGCCAGCAGCACTTACCTGACAGGAATCTACAATGAGCAGTTCTTC. Amino acid sequence: CASSTYLTGIYNEQFF. The full variable domain, completed using reference TRBV5-6 and TRBJ2-1, is DAGVTQSPTHLIKTRGQQVTLRCSPKSGHDTVSWYQQALGQGPQFIFQYYEEEERQRGNFPDRFSGHQFPNYSSELNVNALLLGDSALYLCASSTYLTGIYNEQFFGPGTRLTVL.